The next 23 T cell receptor beta chains were all read from a single sample in a study of blood T cell repertoires in COVID-19 (dated by TCRdb to the early 2020s). Libraries were built with the immunoSEQ multiplex PCR assay. TCRdb retrieved this table from immuneACCESS and kept in-frame rearrangements only. Not all clones are present; in checked studies, unresolved V genes account for under half, and no reason is known for the remainder. In this sample the table shows 200,000 to 250,000 clones, approximately 82% of which occur a single time. The top ten clones comprise about 3.6% of the sample. The sequenced sample was peripheral blood. These receptors originate from a woman over 75 with acute or convalescent COVID-19.

The table lists this clone with a few counts. J is TRBJ1-4 and V is TRBV5-1; 9 bases match TRBD1. The CDR3 loop spans 16 amino acids. CDR1 is SGHRS, CDR2 YFSETQ, per germline. Trimming took 2 bases from V and 5 from J; bases not matched to a gene: 7. The CDR3 sequence: CASSFWGQGSNEKLFF. The DNA for the CDR3 is TGCGCCAGCAGCTTTTGGGGACAGGGCAGCAATGAAAAACTGTTTTTT. Combining the CDR3 with reference TRBV5-1 and TRBJ1-4 gives the whole variable domain KAGVTQTPRYLIKTRGQQVTLSCSPISGHRSVSWYQQTPGQGLQFLFEYFSETQRNKGNFPGRFSGRQFSNSRSEMNVSTLELGDSALYLCASSFWGQGSNEKLFFGSGTQLSVL.

The rearrangement links TRBV9 to TRBJ2-3, with 9 nucleotides matching TRBD2. This CDR3 contains 19 residues. Per germline, CDR1 SGDLS and CDR2 YYNGEE. V lost 4 bases, J lost 0 bases, and 15 bases stayed unmatched. The DNA of the CDR3 is TGTGCCAGCAGCCCCGGGACTAGCCGATCGGTGACTAGCACAGATACGCAGTATTTT. Translating gives CASSPGTSRSVTSTDTQYF.

This clone was observed a handful of times. V usage is TRBV5-6 and J usage is TRBJ2-2; D is uncertain. The germline V gene encodes CDR1 SGHDT and CDR2 YYEEEE. V shed 4 bases and J shed 6 bases, with 16 bases lying between them. CDR3 length: 15 amino acids. CDR3 coding DNA: TGTGCCAGCAGCCCCACCACCACTGGGCCCGGGGAGCTGTTTTTT. Amino acids: CASSPTTTGPGELFF.

V gene TRBV9 combines with J gene TRBJ1-6; 7 bases match TRBD1. CDR3 size: 16 residues. The germline gives CDR1 SGDLS, CDR2 YYNGEE. The junction had 10 bases not matched to a gene; V was cut back by 3 bases and J by 7 bases. CDR3 DNA sequence: TGTGCCAGCAGCGCCTTACAGGGGCGTACGAATTCACCCCTCCACTTT. It translates to CASSALQGRTNSPLHF.

The rearrangement links TRBV19 to TRBJ2-5; no clear D gene. CDR1 is LNHDA and CDR2 is SQIVND in the germline V gene (reference sequence). The CDR3 covers 15 residues. Between the trimmed V and J ends, which lost 2 bases and 5 bases, there was a span of 15 bases. The CDR3 nucleotides read TGTGCCAGTAGTATACGCCCTTCTGGCAATGAGACCCAGTACTTC. This codes for CASSIRPSGNETQYF.

The chain recombines TRBV7-2 with TRBJ2-3, with a tentative D call TRBD2 (6 bases). The CDR3 is 16 residues long. Germline loops: CDR1 SGHTA, CDR2 FQGNSA. V gave up 1 base and J gave up 4 bases, with 15 bases separating them. The CDR3 coding sequence is TGTGCCAGCAGCTTAGTTGGGGGGTGGTCGGCAGATACGCAGTATTTT. Its translation: CASSLVGGWSADTQYF.

This chain connects TRBV7-2 to TRBJ2-3; 15 bases fit TRBD2. CDR3 length equals 18 residues. Germline V gene data show CDR1 as SGHTA and CDR2 as FQGNSA. V shed 5 bases, J shed 7 bases, and the junction held 13 bases outside the gene matches. This chain's CDR3 is CASSPSPGLAGGTNTQYF. Here the CDR3 DNA reads TGTGCCAGCAGCCCAAGCCCGGGACTAGCGGGGGGTACGAATACGCAGTATTTT.

The chain has TRBV7-2 and TRBJ1-5; no definite D call. Between the trimmed V and J ends, which lost 5 bases and 3 bases, there was a span of 14 bases. Germline V gene sequence: CDR1 SGHTA, CDR2 FQGNSA. CDR3 length: 15 amino acids. The CDR3 protein is CASSLDIVDNQPQHF. The CDR3 DNA is TGTGCCAGCAGCCTCGACATCGTTGACAATCAGCCCCAGCATTTT.

This clone was seen a few times. The rearrangement links TRBV7-6 to TRBJ2-3; possibly TRBD2 for D (6 bases). The CDR3 is made up of 17 amino acids. Trimming took 6 bases from V and 2 from J, leaving 21 bases between them. Looked up from germline, CDR1 is SGHVS and CDR2 is FNYEAQ. Here the CDR3 reads CASSPTWIADLTDTQYF. Here the CDR3 DNA reads TGTGCCAGCAGTCCCACCTGGATAGCGGACCTCACAGATACGCAGTATTTT.

The V and J genes are TRBV18 and TRBJ1-1; 7 bases fit TRBD1. The CDR3 totals 15 residues. Germline values: CDR1 KGHSH, CDR2 LQKENI. V lost 4 bases, J lost 0 bases, and 5 bases stayed unmatched. The CDR3 is CASSRGQEMNTEAFF. The CDR3 DNA follows: TGTGCCAGCTCACGAGGACAGGAAATGAACACTGAAGCTTTCTTT.

The genes are TRBV7-8 and TRBJ1-1; D gene uncertain. V was cut by 4 bases and J by 1 base, with 7 bases left in between. This CDR3 is built from 13 residues. Per the germline V gene, CDR1 is SGHVS and CDR2 is FQNEAQ. The CDR3 sequence: CASSWRENTEAFF. The CDR3 DNA follows: TGTGCCAGCAGCTGGCGGGAGAACACTGAAGCTTTCTTT.

The V call is TRBV11-1, the J call TRBJ1-1; 7 bases fit TRBD1. The CDR3 runs to 14 residues. Germline V gives CDR1 SGHAT, CDR2 FQDESV (reference sequence). V was clipped by 6 bases and J by 1 base; unmatched bases: 5. The CDR3 DNA is TGTGCCAGCAGGTCGGGACAGCCGAACACTGAAGCTTTCTTT. It specifies CASRSGQPNTEAFF.

On this clone itself: Other DNA sequences in this sample translate to the same CDR3. The CDR3 DNA is TGTGCCAGCAGCTTAGTGGCGGGGGCCTACAATGAGCAGTTCTTC. It encodes CASSLVAGAYNEQFF. The chain couples TRBV7-6 to TRBJ2-1, with TRBD2 identical over 7 bases. The CDR3 runs 15 residues. CDR1 and CDR2 (germline): SGHVS, FNYEAQ. The junction had 2 bases not matched to a gene; V was cut back by 1 base and J by 2 bases.

The V gene is TRBV5-4, the J gene TRBJ1-2; TRBD1 matches at 7 bases. Germline assignment: CDR1 SGHNT and CDR2 YYREEE (reference sequence). The CDR3 runs 15 residues. V was pared by 4 bases and J by 2 bases, with 8 bases of the junction left unmatched. The CDR3 DNA is TGTGCCAGCAGCCACCAAACGGACAGGAACTATGGCTACACCTTC. Protein sequence: CASSHQTDRNYGYTF.

The chain joins TRBV3-1 (or the pseudogene TRBV3-2) to TRBJ2-3; 9 bases agree with TRBD2. The CDR3 is made up of 15 amino acids. CDR1 LGHDT and CDR2 YNNKEL come from the germline V gene (reference sequence). Trimming removed 1 base from V and 5 bases from J; junction bases left unmatched: 4. CDR3 in amino acids: CASSQGNSGGDTQYF. CDR3 coding DNA: TGTGCCAGCAGCCAAGGAAATAGCGGGGGAGATACGCAGTATTTT.

The CDR3 here is CASSQPPWTGSSYEQYF. CDR3 bases: TGCGCCAGCAGCCAACCTCCTTGGACAGGGTCCTCCTACGAGCAGTACTTC. The chain carries TRBV4-3 and TRBJ2-7, with 8 bases that match TRBD1. The ends lost 2 bases at V and 0 bases at J; junction bases unmatched: 9. The CDR3 has 17 amino acids. The V gene's germline CDR1 is LGHNA and CDR2 YSLEER.

This chain uses TRBV7-2 with TRBJ1-1, with 9 bases that match TRBD1. This CDR3 is 15 amino acids long. Germline V lookup: CDR1 SGHTA, CDR2 FQGNSA. After removal of 1 base from V and 4 bases from J, the junction contained 4 bases not matched to a gene. CDR3 sequence (DNA): TGTGCCAGCAGCTTAGACAGGGGGCTAGTCACTGAAGCTTTCTTT. Its translation: CASSLDRGLVTEAFF.

The chain combines TRBV21-1 with TRBJ1-4. TRBV21-1 is tagged as a pseudogene. The CDR3 covers 16 residues. This chain's CDR3 is CASSKGGEGDDEKLFF. The CDR3 region has the DNA TGTGCCAGCAGCAAAGGGGGGGAGGGAGATGATGAAAAACTGTTTTTT.

This clone was picked up one time. The genes are TRBV3-1 (or the pseudogene TRBV3-2) and TRBJ1-6; 8 positions match TRBD1. The CDR3 loop spans 12 amino acids. CDR1 is LGHDT and CDR2 is YNNKEL in the germline V gene (reference sequence). The V and J ends lost 2 bases and 14 bases, in that order; junction bases with no gene match: 2. The CDR3 region is CASSQTQGALHF. In DNA, the CDR3 is TGTGCCAGCAGCCAAACACAGGGGGCCCTCCACTTT.

J is TRBJ1-6 and V is TRBV2, with D maybe TRBD1 (6 bases). Germline values: CDR1 SNHLY, CDR2 FYNNEI. CDR3 length: 17 residues. The V end was cut by 6 bases, the J end by 5 bases, with 20 bases between. The CDR3 nucleotides are TGTGCCAGCAGACTTACGGGGATAGGACAGAATAATTCACCCCTCCACTTT. Its protein is CASRLTGIGQNNSPLHF.

This sequence joins TRBV7-8 and TRBJ2-3, with TRBD1 as a possible D gene (6 bases). This CDR3 region has 13 residues. V shed 3 bases and J shed 6 bases, with 10 bases lying between them. CDR1 is SGHVS and CDR2 is FQNEAQ in the germline V gene. The CDR3 coding sequence is TGTGCCAGCAGCTTCGGACAGACGGATACGCAGTATTTT. It translates to CASSFGQTDTQYF.

The chain couples TRBV2 to TRBJ2-3; D remains ambiguous. The CDR3 totals 15 residues. The germline V and J ends were trimmed by 0 bases and 5 bases, with 12 bases remaining between them. Germline V gene sequence: CDR1 SNHLY, CDR2 FYNNEI. CDR3: CASSEATVSEDTQYF. The CDR3 DNA reads as TGTGCCAGCAGTGAAGCAACAGTTTCGGAAGATACGCAGTATTTT.

The V gene is TRBV6-6, the J gene TRBJ2-7; a possible D gene is TRBD2 (5 bases). Germline CDR1 MNHNY, CDR2 SVGAGI (reference sequence). CDR3 size: 16 residues. With 0 bases removed from V and 4 bases from J, the gap between germline ends came to 16 bases. Here the CDR3 DNA reads TGTGCCAGCAGTTACTCGACCCTAAGGTCGGGGTACGAGCAGTACTTC. This codes for CASSYSTLRSGYEQYF.